This TCR beta chain was sequenced for a study of patients and donors after allogeneic stem cell transplantation. MiXCR, run by TCRdb on the RT-PCR reads, gives a single entry per CDR3 protein. The data contain approximately 160,000 distinct CDR3 sequences, approximately 24% of them singletons. Germline CDR1 is SGHKS and CDR2 is YYEKEE (reference sequence). There are 14 residues in the CDR3. Trimming cost V 3 bases and J 1 base; bases outside gene matches: 2. V and J are TRBV5-5 and TRBJ2-5; 8 bases align to TRBD2. Material for sequencing was blood, either unsorted or a sorted T cell fraction (not recorded which). The TCR comes from a human donor who was either an allogeneic HSCT recipient or a stem cell or donor lymphocyte infusion donor (not recorded which). It is not recorded whose cells these are; they may come from a transplant donor. The CDR3, as DNA: TGTGCCAGCAGCTCGGGAGGGTTCCAAGAGACCCAGTACTTC. Its translation: CASSSGGFQETQYF.